This T cell receptor (beta chain) appears in the sequencing data of a study of cytomegalovirus exposure and HLA in healthy donors (TCRdb year 2017). With respect to the entire study: According to an earlier analysis of 587 of the donors, about 179 million T cells yielded some 110 million unique TCR beta sequences and about 300 Gb of sequence data. A later analysis re-examined previously published TCR beta repertoires from more than 650 donors and added high-resolution HLA genotyping to investigate patterns of TCR occurrence. About five DR-DQ haplotypes were handled as single units for association and clustering, since linkage in the cohort was strong. The number of typed donors differed by locus: about 629-640 for A, B, C, DRB1 and DQB1; 522 for DQA1; over 600 for DPA1; and around 490 for DPB1. In an earlier analysis of roughly 540 of the donors, high-throughput TCR beta sequencing was used to judge whether each TCR beta V gene segment behaved as functional or pseudogenic. Every repertoire in the discovery cohort had been generated on one and the same sequencing platform. The study used immunosequencing to profile the T cell repertoires of approximately 630 subjects and linked those repertoires to cytomegalovirus serostatus. A later genetic analysis took genome-wide SNP genotypes for about 65% of the 666 donors and used that subset as a discovery cohort. In the later analysis, no new phenotypic data were used to find candidate immune exposures; instead, reliance was placed on TCR beta sequences and their occurrence across donors. To predict cytomegalovirus infection status, the study combined high-throughput TCR immunosequencing, statistical association of individual TCRs with disease status, and machine learning. HLA typing covered class I and class II loci at four-digit resolution. Of the 300 to 500 genotyped donors, roughly 80% were placed in the genetic ancestry cluster associated with self-reported Caucasian donors. Alongside the repertoire data, information on donor age, sex, ethnicity and CMV serostatus was compiled. The study aimed to test whether signatures of past pathogen exposure could be identified by cataloging public T cell receptors. A separate validation cohort of 100 to 150 different subjects was used in addition to the roughly 670-subject first cohort. An early release covering roughly 600 HLA-typed donors comprised around 300 gigabases of sequencing data and 85 million to 100 million unique TCR sequences. On average, 235,054 unique TCR beta nucleotide sequences were sequenced per donor among some 420 genotyped donors of the cohort, with roughly 19% of those sequences being non-productive. The study at large found these results: The 87-base-pair reads could not distinguish some IMGT-functional V segments, including TRBV6-2 and TRBV6-3, so those segments were excluded. The sequencing pipeline was judged likely to have produced a cluster of highly shared sequence variants as a technical artifact. A later genetic analysis reported fewer N-insertions in productive TCRs among donors in an Asian-associated ancestry cluster than the 666-donor mean. The earlier analysis of some 560 of the donors excluded roughly 16 rarely observed V segments, including chromosome 9 orphons, because counts were too low. In an earlier analysis of under 600 of the donors, most TCR beta V segments were observed in productive rearrangements about 90% or about 30% of the time, broadly matching IMGT annotations. It was suggested by the authors that the approach could potentially be generalized to other disease states and immunological phenotypes. The only immune exposure information available for the cohort was CMV serostatus. This cohort had only TCR beta chains sequenced, and the lack of alpha or paired-chain data limited which features could be detected. HLA typing was unavailable for some donors at each locus, so association tests used only the typed subset. In a later analysis, the rate of TCR association differed among HLA loci, with DRB1 alleles having the most associated TCRs and HLA-C alleles having the fewest. A further reported finding was that TCR beta sequences accurately predicted the HLA-A and HLA-B alleles for most subjects in the first cohort. At a false discovery rate of 0.05, a later analysis linked some 17,000 TCR beta sequences to specific HLA alleles. In a later genetic analysis, a missense DCLRE1C variant was associated with V-gene and J-gene trimming of TCR beta chains, and the association was replicated in an independent cohort. A total of 150 or so TCR beta chains were listed by the study as associated with cytomegalovirus. A few of the identified cytomegalovirus-associated TCR beta chains were confirmed in vitro to be specific for cytomegalovirus antigens. In a later analysis, HLA-associated TCR beta chains showed more clonal expansion and lower generation probabilities than non-associated chains that were equally common. According to a later analysis, parvovirus B19, influenza, CMV and Epstein-Barr virus appeared linked to several top co-occurrence clusters. When HLA alleles, especially DR and DQ, strongly co-occurred, attributing TCR associations to individual alleles was difficult. Most TCR sequences were seen in very few donors, while some public TCRs were found in many individuals. In a later analysis, most CMV-associated TCR beta chains were found to appear HLA-restricted, with HLA associations seemingly driven largely by CMV exposure. Sequencing depth was assumed to be roughly uniform across donors in the presence/absence analyses, though that assumption may not hold. In both the original and validation cohorts, the classifier was reported to diagnose cytomegalovirus status with high specificity and sensitivity. Linkage disequilibrium might explain the correlated functional status among segregating V segments, but an unknown experimental factor could not be excluded.

The cohort was made up of hundreds of healthy bone marrow donors. At the time of sampling, every cohort member was nominally healthy, though immune exposures that went unrecorded were likely present. The donor tested CMV seropositive, placing the donor among the 250 to 300 seropositive members of the cohort. Each donor provided a peripheral blood sample, and peripheral blood mononuclear cells were used for TCR beta sequencing. The Qiagen DNeasy Blood Extraction Kit was used to extract genomic DNA from the blood cell samples. About this clone itself: No cognate antigen has been identified for it. Per-base qualities were not stored, and no clone one base away is much larger.

The library was produced with the immunoSEQ multiplex PCR assay. A mixture of 60 forward primers for TCR Vbeta segments and 13 reverse primers for TCR Jbeta segments was used in the multiplex PCR. The CDR3 region of rearranged TCR beta genes was amplified from genomic DNA with a multiplex PCR assay. The amplified TCR beta libraries were sequenced on the Illumina HiSeq System as 87-base-pair reads. The study's own analysis went as follows. A later analysis counted around 72 million unique TCR beta chains across the roughly 700 repertoires, and around 9.9 million of these chains were shared by at least two donors. Raw reads were error-corrected and collapsed into unique sequences by a nearest-neighbor algorithm in which closely related sequences were merged to remove PCR and sequencing errors. To assign V, D and J gene segments, CDR3 sequences were aligned to IMGT reference sequences. Each retained sequence needed at least a six-nucleotide match to both a V gene segment and a J gene segment. Rearrangements were classified as productive when the CDR3 lacked stop codons and remained in frame with V and J, and all other rearrangements were classified as non-productive. Following IMGT convention, CDR3 was defined as the stretch from the second conserved V-encoded cysteine up to the conserved J-encoded phenylalanine. The earlier analysis of about 610 of the donors excluded sequences that lacked an unambiguous match to a single V gene segment. An earlier analysis of 500 to 600 of the donors classified V segments as functional when productive rearrangements were above 56.7% and as segregating when the standard deviation between donors was above 5%. A statistical classification framework was built to diagnose cytomegalovirus status from the catalog of TCR beta chain sequences. V and J gene assignment, in a later analysis, came from comparing TCR nucleotide sequences with IMGT/GENE-DB human TR gene sequences. In a later analysis, CDR3 sequences and most-parsimonious VDJ recombination scenarios were assigned using the TCRdist pipeline. In a later analysis, each TCR beta chain was defined by its CDR3 amino acid sequence together with its V-gene family, and reads lacking a unique V-gene family were excluded. A later analysis removed 592 highly shared, low-generation-probability nucleotide sequences to deal with suspected cross-contamination and a sequencing artifact. In a later analysis, a clonal expansion index was calculated for each public chain from normalized within-repertoire ranks of inferred template counts. In a later analysis, generation probabilities were computed using a VDJ recombination model fitted to out-of-frame rearrangements, and the results were checked against IGoR. In a later analysis, hypergeometric tests were used to score TCR-TCR, TCR-HLA and TCR-CMV co-occurrence, with a repertoire-size bias correction applied to TCR pairs. In a later analysis, false discovery rates were estimated by permuting HLA or CMV assignments 20 times. In a later analysis, co-occurring TCRs were grouped using DBSCAN, and TCRdist sequence similarity was added for clustering within HLA-allele-positive subsets. Repertoires with fewer than 30,000 or more than 120,000 public chains were left out of co-occurrence clustering, as were a few repertoires with anomalous nucleotide sharing. The table was pulled from immuneACCESS by TCRdb, which kept in-frame rearrangements only. Such tables lose some clones; where checked, under half of the loss comes from unresolved V genes, and the rest has no known cause. V and J calls and clone size follow that table, whereas D and trimming were derived from the DNA. The sample table shows about 170,000 clones, and approximately 71% are seen once. Jointly, the top ten make up 5.4% of the sample.

For this chain, trimming is 3 bases at the V end and 2 bases at the J end, and the number of junction bases without a gene match is 15. Inclusive of the bounding cysteine and phenylalanine, the CDR3 is 18 residues long. Just CDR3 DNA is preserved here, 54 bases in frame from base 1. According to the germline V gene (reference sequence), CDR1 reads SGHNT and CDR2 reads YYREEE. The sample comprised PBMCs. The V gene is TRBV5-4 and the J gene is TRBJ2-7; 9 bases in between match TRBD2. This sequence originates from a woman between 18 and 30 years old in good health and CMV-seropositive. The CDR3 loop reads CASSSKLGASGAAYEQYF. The DNA reads as follows: TGTGCCAGCAGCTCTAAACTAGGGGCTAGCGGGGCAGCCTACGAGCAGTACTTC. Reference TRBV5-4 and TRBJ2-7 genes cover what lies past the CDR3, so the full variable domain is ETGVTQSPTHLIKTRGQQVTLRCSSQSGHNTVSWYQQALGQGPQFIFQYYREEENGRGNFPPRFSGLQFPNYSSELNVNALELDDSALYLCASSSKLGASGAAYEQYFGPGTRLTVT.